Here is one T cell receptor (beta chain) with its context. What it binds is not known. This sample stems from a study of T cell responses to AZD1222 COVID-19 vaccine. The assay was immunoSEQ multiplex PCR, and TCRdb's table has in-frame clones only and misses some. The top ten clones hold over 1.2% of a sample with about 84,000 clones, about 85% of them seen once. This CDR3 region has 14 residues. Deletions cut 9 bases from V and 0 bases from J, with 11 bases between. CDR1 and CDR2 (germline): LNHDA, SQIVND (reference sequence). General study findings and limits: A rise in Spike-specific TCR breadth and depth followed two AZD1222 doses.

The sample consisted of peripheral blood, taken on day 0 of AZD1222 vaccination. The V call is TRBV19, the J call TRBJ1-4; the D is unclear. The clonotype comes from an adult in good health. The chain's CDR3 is CASSPAATNEKLFF. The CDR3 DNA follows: TGTGCCAGCAGCCCGGCAGCAACTAATGAAAAACTGTTTTTT.